A single sample gave rise to the 9 T cell receptor beta chains below, sequenced in a study of identical twins. TCRdb re-called the 5' RACE reads with MiXCR, one entry per CDR3 protein. The sample holds 200,000 to 250,000 distinct CDR3 sequences, about 14% seen once. The sample consisted of memory (CD45RO+) T cells sorted from blood. These receptors originate from a woman aged 18-29 years in good health.

The chain carries TRBV5-1 and TRBJ2-1; the D is unclear. V lost 0 bases and J lost 6, with 10 bases in between. The CDR3 is 14 amino acids. Germline V gene data show CDR1 as SGHRS and CDR2 as YFSETQ. In DNA form, the CDR3 reads TGCGCCAGCAGCTTGGACAGAATGATCAATGAGCAGTTCTTC. This translates into CASSLDRMINEQFF. The full variable domain, with the rest looked up from reference TRBV5-1 and TRBJ2-1, is KAGVTQTPRYLIKTRGQQVTLSCSPISGHRSVSWYQQTPGQGLQFLFEYFSETQRNKGNFPGRFSGRQFSNSRSEMNVSTLELGDSALYLCASSLDRMINEQFFGPGTRLTVL.

This chain connects TRBV12-3 or TRBV12-4 to TRBJ1-3; tentative D call: TRBD1 (5 bases). The V end lost 3 bases, the J end lost 2 bases, and 11 bases lay between the germline ends. CDR3 length: 15 residues. This CDR3 reads CASSFGGVTGNTIYF. CDR3 nucleotides: TGTGCCAGCAGTTTCGGGGGTGTTACTGGAAACACCATATATTTT.

This clonotype was seen a handful of times. The V call is TRBV7-9, the J call TRBJ2-7; possible D gene TRBD1, 6 bases. V was pared by 1 base and J by 3 bases, with 13 bases between. The germline gives CDR1 SEHNR, CDR2 FQNEAQ (reference sequence). This CDR3 has 15 residues. In DNA form, the CDR3 reads TGTGCCAGCAGCTTAGAAGGGACATGGAACTACGAGCAGTACTTC. Translated, it gives CASSLEGTWNYEQYF.

CDR3 DNA: TGTGCCTGGGGGAGATACGAGCAGTACTTC. Translated, it gives CAWGRYEQYF. The chain couples TRBV30 to TRBJ2-7; perhaps TRBD2 as D (5 bases). The CDR3 is 10 amino acids. V was clipped by 5 bases and J by 4 bases, with 6 bases between them. Germline loops: CDR1 GTSNPN, CDR2 SVGIG (reference sequence).

V is TRBV3-1 and J is TRBJ1-2; no firm D call. This CDR3 is built from 15 residues. The V end was cut by 3 bases, the J end by 3 bases, with 14 bases between. Germline CDR1 and CDR2: LGHDT and YNNKEL (reference sequence). The CDR3 sequence: CASSQTMGSDYGYTF. The CDR3 region has the DNA TGTGCCAGCAGCCAGACTATGGGATCTGACTATGGCTACACCTTC.

This clonotype was seen a handful of times. This rearrangement joins TRBV7-2 to TRBJ2-7; D is perhaps TRBD2 (6 bases). The V and J ends lost 1 base and 8 bases respectively, with 18 bases between them. CDR3 size: 15 residues. CDR1 is SGHTA and CDR2 is FQGNSA in the germline V gene. The CDR3 sequence is CASSLGGAFSGQQYF. CDR3 coding DNA: TGTGCCAGCAGCTTAGGCGGGGCCTTCTCTGGTCAGCAGTACTTC.

This clonotype has just a few counts. The chain links TRBV5-1 to TRBJ2-2, with 8 bases aligning to TRBD1. The CDR3 has 16 amino acids. CDR1 is SGHRS and CDR2 is YFSETQ in the germline V gene. J was trimmed by 6 bases and V by 0 bases; bases with no gene match: 7. CDR3 bases: TGCGCCAGCAGCTTGGGATCAGGGGGCAAAGCCGGGGAGCTGTTTTTT. It encodes CASSLGSGGKAGELFF.

The genes are TRBV5-6 and TRBJ1-5; 10 bases are shared with TRBD1. Germline V gene sequence: CDR1 SGHDT, CDR2 YYEEEE. V lost 5 bases, J lost 5 bases, and 7 bases stayed unmatched. CDR3 size: 15 residues. The CDR3 loop reads CASSRDRGLDQPQHF. Written as DNA, the CDR3 is TGTGCCAGCAGTCGAGACAGGGGGCTCGATCAGCCCCAGCATTTT. The entire variable domain, with the rest obtained from reference TRBV5-6 and TRBJ1-5, is as follows: DAGVTQSPTHLIKTRGQQVTLRCSPKSGHDTVSWYQQALGQGPQFIFQYYEEEERQRGNFPDRFSGHQFPNYSSELNVNALLLGDSALYLCASSRDRGLDQPQHFGDGTRLSIL.

This clonotype was recorded a few times. The rearrangement links TRBV10-2 to TRBJ2-1, with D uncertain. The CDR3 consists of 16 residues. The germline CDR1 and CDR2 sequences are WSHSY and SAAADI. Trimming left V 8 bases short and J 8 bases short, with 25 bases between. CDR3 loop: CASGMLEAISEDEQFF. Written as DNA, the CDR3 is TGCGCCAGCGGAATGTTGGAAGCCATCTCCGAAGATGAGCAGTTCTTC.